This T cell receptor (beta chain) was observed in a study of spatial heterogeneity in lung cancer. Trimming removed 4 bases from V and 3 bases from J; junction bases left unmatched: 9. CDR1 and CDR2 (germline): ENHRY, SYGVKD. The CDR3 spans 16 residues. The study tagged each TCR cDNA molecule with a unique molecular identifier. TCRdb redid the calling of the 5' RACE reads with MiXCR, one entry per CDR3 protein. Among 95,000 or so distinct CDR3 sequences listed, roughly 10% were seen once. Time point reported: sample taken at primary tumor resection. Unsorted whole RNA from tumor, nontumor lung or frozen PBMC underwent sequencing. Around 70 TRACERx patients with early, untreated non-small cell lung cancer donated samples.

This sequence joins TRBV10-3 and TRBJ2-1, with 7 bases fitting TRBD2. This clonotype was sampled from a male donor with early-stage non-small cell lung cancer. This specimen consisted of PBMCs, obtained at surgery. The CDR3 nucleotides read TGTGCCATCAGTGCCTTCGGGGACTACCTCTACAATGAGCAGTTCTTC. Its protein is CAISAFGDYLYNEQFF.